The 24 T cell receptor beta chains below were found in one sample sequenced in a study of T-cell reconstitution after alpha-beta-depleted transplantation in children. Using unique molecular identifiers, the investigators prepared the TCRbeta library. In TCRdb, the PCR reads were re-called with MiXCR into one record per CDR3 protein. The sample includes about 540,000 distinct CDR3 sequences, around 17% of them seen just once. Sample: PBMCs from the stem cell graft donor, taken from the stem cell graft. These receptors were collected from a human donor who donated a stem cell graft to a child with acute lymphoblastic leukemia.

The chain joins TRBV11-2 to TRBJ1-1, with 11 positions matching TRBD1. CDR3 length equals 14 residues. Germline-derived CDR1 and CDR2 are SGHAT and FQNNGV. V was clipped by 7 bases and J by 7 bases; unmatched bases: 8. CDR3 DNA sequence: TGTGCCAGCACCCGGGACAGGGGGAGGAATGAAGCTTTCTTT. It encodes CASTRDRGRNEAFF.

The V and J genes are TRBV6-8 and TRBJ2-7; 7 nucleotides match TRBD2. This CDR3 contains 13 residues. Losses at the gene ends were 8 bases for V and 1 base for J; bases not matched to a gene: 5. Per the germline V gene, CDR1 is MNHGY and CDR2 is SAAAGT. Here the CDR3 reads CASYAGDSYEQYF. The CDR3 DNA is TGTGCCAGCTATGCGGGAGATTCCTACGAGCAGTACTTC.

This sequence joins TRBV5-1 and TRBJ1-1, with 10 nucleotides matching TRBD1. Germline V gives CDR1 SGHRS, CDR2 YFSETQ. The J segment lost 2 bases and the V segment lost 2 bases, leaving 3 bases of the junction unmatched. The CDR3 contains 15 residues. CDR3 DNA sequence: TGCGCCAGCAGCTTCGGGACAGGGGATAACACTGAAGCTTTCTTT. This sequence encodes CASSFGTGDNTEAFF.

The sample holds many counts of this clonotype. This chain connects TRBV10-2 to TRBJ2-3, with 7 bases that match TRBD2. J lost 0 bases, V lost 8 bases, and 5 bases had no gene match. Per the germline V gene, CDR1 is WSHSY and CDR2 is SAAADI. This CDR3 contains 14 residues. The CDR3 coding sequence is TGCGCCAGCCGGCCTAGCGGAAGCACAGATACGCAGTATTTT. It translates to CASRPSGSTDTQYF.

In its sample, this clonotype was seen a few times. V gene TRBV29-1 combines with J gene TRBJ1-2, with D perhaps matching TRBD1 (6 bases). In germline, CDR1 is SQVTM, CDR2 ANQGSEA. This CDR3 is built from 13 residues. The V end lost 4 bases, the J end lost 9 bases, and 18 bases lay between the germline ends. CDR3 DNA: TGCAGCGTTGGAGGGGGGAGGTTTCACAGCTACACCTTC. Its protein product is CSVGGGRFHSYTF.

This clonotype was found a few times. V gene TRBV5-4 combines with J gene TRBJ1-1; D unresolved. Germline lookup yields CDR1 SGHNT and CDR2 YYREEE (reference sequence). The CDR3 loop spans 13 amino acids. Trimming removed 1 base from V and 0 bases from J, with 4 bases in between. The CDR3 loop reads CASSLPLNTEAFF. CDR3 coding DNA: TGTGCCAGCAGCTTGCCCTTGAACACTGAAGCTTTCTTT.

The rearrangement joins TRBV12-3 or TRBV12-4 to TRBJ1-2; D perhaps matches TRBD1 (5 bases). V was trimmed by 1 base and J by 4 bases, leaving 13 bases between them. This CDR3 is built from 15 residues. In DNA, the CDR3 is TGTGCCAGCAGTTTAGGTGGCAGGAGGGGCTATGGCTACACCTTC. This codes for CASSLGGRRGYGYTF.

The J gene is TRBJ2-2, the V gene TRBV3-1; no definite D call. V was pared by 4 bases and J by 6 bases, with 12 bases between. Germline V lookup: CDR1 LGHDT, CDR2 YNNKEL (reference sequence). The CDR3 contains 14 residues. As DNA, the CDR3 is TGTGCCAGCAGCCGATCTCCTTCCGCCGGGGAGCTGTTTTTT. Protein product: CASSRSPSAGELFF. The variable domain in full, with the rest retrieved from reference TRBV3-1 and TRBJ2-2, is DTAVSQTPKYLVTQMGNDKSIKCEQNLGHDTMYWYKQDSKKFLKIMFSYNNKELIINETVPNRFSPKSPDKAHLNLHINSLELGDSAVYFCASSRSPSAGELFFGEGSRLTVL.

This clonotype was picked up a small number of times. A much larger clone lies a single base off, so this may be a read error. The CDR3 DNA is TGTGCCAGCAGCTTAGTACTAGCGGGATACAATGTGCAGTTCTTC. Its translation is CASSLVLAGYNVQFF. The chain couples TRBV7-6 to TRBJ2-1, with 10 nucleotides matching TRBD2. The CDR3 loop spans 15 amino acids. Germline V gives CDR1 SGHVS, CDR2 FNYEAQ.

This clonotype has only a few counts. The rearrangement links TRBV5-1 to TRBJ1-3; D call uncertain. The V gene lost 0 bases and the J gene lost 6 bases, with 7 bases spanning the gap. Germline V lookup: CDR1 SGHRS, CDR2 YFSETQ. The CDR3 consists of 13 residues. CDR3 residues: CASSLDSPNTIYF. The CDR3 DNA reads as TGCGCCAGCAGCTTGGACAGCCCAAACACCATATATTTT.

This clonotype was recorded a few times. The rearrangement joins TRBV6-1 to TRBJ2-5; D not certain. V was shortened by 3 bases and J by 5 bases, with 16 bases between the two germline ends. Germline-derived CDR1 and CDR2 are MNHNS and SASEGT. This CDR3 is 15 amino acids long. Here the CDR3 reads CASSDSPRLKETQYF. CDR3 nucleotide sequence: TGTGCCAGCAGTGATTCCCCGAGGCTCAAGGAGACCCAGTACTTC.

The CDR3 DNA reads TGCGCCAGCAGCCCCCAAAGGGGGGGCTGGACTGAAGCTTTCTTT. Its translation: CASSPQRGGWTEAFF. The chain employs TRBV5-1 and TRBJ1-1, with D possibly matching TRBD1 (6 bases). Germline CDR1 and CDR2: SGHRS and YFSETQ. This CDR3 comprises 15 residues. Trimming cost V 4 bases and J 5 bases, with 18 bases left between them.

This clonotype was counted only a few times. This chain links TRBV12-3 or TRBV12-4 with TRBJ1-4; D is perhaps TRBD1 (6 bases). The germline V and J ends were trimmed by 5 bases and 13 bases, with 14 bases remaining between them. CDR3 length equals 12 residues. CDR3 residues: CASSGTGGRLFF. The DNA of the CDR3 is TGTGCCAGCAGTGGGACCGGGGGGCGACTGTTTTTT.

Only a few counts were recorded for this clonotype. The CDR3 region is CASSYSAGPANVLTF. CDR3 coding DNA: TGTGCCAGCAGTTACTCAGCCGGGCCAGCGAACGTCCTGACTTTC. The chain combines TRBV6-2 or TRBV6-3 with TRBJ2-6; no firm D call. Trimming cost V 0 bases and J 10 bases, with 13 bases left between them. Per germline, CDR1 MNHEY and CDR2 SVGEGT. The length of the CDR3 is 15 residues.

The chain has TRBV12-3 or TRBV12-4 and TRBJ2-2, with 8 nucleotides matching TRBD2. This CDR3 region has 15 residues. V shed 3 bases and J 3 bases; nucleotides not matched to a gene: 3. DNA for the CDR3: TGTGCCAGCAGTTTCCCTAGCGGGTACACCGGGGAGCTGTTTTTT. Residues: CASSFPSGYTGELFF.

The chain joins TRBV29-1 to TRBJ2-2, with D hard to call. Germline CDR1 is SQVTM and CDR2 is ANQGSEA. This CDR3 spans 13 amino acids. V was shortened by 4 bases and J by 3 bases, with 9 bases between the two germline ends. The CDR3 DNA sequence: TGCAGCGTTGTAACTGGGGACACCGGGGAGCTGTTTTTT. Translation: CSVVTGDTGELFF.

This clonotype showed up just once. The chain recombines TRBV7-9 with TRBJ2-3; D gene ambiguous. The CDR3 sequence is 16 residues long. The V end was cut by 0 bases, the J end by 0 bases, with 10 bases between. In germline, CDR1 is SEHNR, CDR2 FQNEAQ (reference sequence). DNA for the CDR3: TGTGCCAGCAGCTTAGCGGCCGGTAGGAGCACAGATACGCAGTATTTT. Translated, it gives CASSLAAGRSTDTQYF.

This chain joins TRBV19 and TRBJ2-7; no firm D call. Germline loops: CDR1 LNHDA, CDR2 SQIVND (reference sequence). The CDR3 runs to 16 residues. The V end was cut by 3 bases, the J end by 2 bases, with 17 bases between. The CDR3 nucleotides are TGTGCCAGTAGTATTTGGGCCAAGGCGGAGACCTACGAGCAGTACTTC. Translated: CASSIWAKAETYEQYF.

This sequence joins TRBV9 and TRBJ1-2, with TRBD1 identical over 7 bases. V lost 3 bases and J lost 4; bases outside the gene matches: 3. Germline V gives CDR1 SGDLS, CDR2 YYNGEE. This CDR3 comprises 13 residues. The CDR3 is CASSARTGYGYTF. The CDR3 DNA follows: TGTGCCAGCAGCGCCAGGACAGGCTATGGCTACACCTTC.

The chain joins TRBV5-1 to TRBJ2-7; D unresolved. V lost 0 bases to trimming and J lost 2 bases, with 12 bases between them. This CDR3 contains 15 residues. Germline V gene sequence: CDR1 SGHRS, CDR2 YFSETQ. The CDR3 coding sequence is TGCGCCAGCAGCTTGGTGGCAGGTGGGCCCTACGAGCAGTACTTC. This gives the protein CASSLVAGGPYEQYF.

This clonotype was detected a few times. The chain carries TRBV7-9 and TRBJ2-5, with TRBD1 as a possible D gene (5 bases). Trimming left V 1 base short and J 4 bases short, with 13 bases between. The CDR3 covers 15 residues. Looked up from germline, CDR1 is SEHNR and CDR2 is FQNEAQ (reference sequence). CDR3 in DNA: TGTGCCAGCAGCTTAGATAGACGGACAAGAGAGACCCAGTACTTC. This encodes CASSLDRRTRETQYF.

V is TRBV15 and J is TRBJ2-3, with 9 nucleotides matching TRBD2. V was pared by 1 base and J by 2 bases, with 10 bases of the junction left unmatched. From germline, CDR1 is LNHNV and CDR2 YYDKDF (reference sequence). The CDR3 length is 18 residues. This CDR3 is CATSRVGGLAGLTDTQYF. CDR3 DNA: TGTGCCACCAGCAGAGTAGGTGGCCTAGCGGGACTCACAGATACGCAGTATTTT.

This clonotype was recorded many times. The V and J genes are TRBV10-3 and TRBJ1-1; D not resolved. This CDR3 has 13 amino acids. The V gene lost 3 bases and the J gene lost 1 base, with 6 bases spanning the gap. Germline CDR1 reads ENHRY; CDR2 reads SYGVKD. The CDR3 loop reads CAISDQQNTEAFF. The CDR3 nucleotides read TGTGCCATCAGTGATCAACAGAACACTGAAGCTTTCTTT.

This sequence joins TRBV12-3 or TRBV12-4 and TRBJ1-2; 7 bases agree with TRBD1. The CDR3 totals 14 residues. V dropped 6 bases and J dropped 8; count of bases not matched to a gene: 12. CDR3 DNA: TGTGCCAGCAGACTGACAGGGACGGCGGCGGGCTACACCTTC. Encoded protein: CASRLTGTAAGYTF.